Shown below are 25 T cell receptor beta chains from a single sample sequenced in a study of shared clonotypes between healthy human individuals. CD45RO-negative cells were positively selected for CCR7, leaving out terminally differentiated effector memory CD45RA+ cells. The data were produced by immunoSEQ multiplex PCR, yet TCRdb's version contains in-frame clones alone and is incomplete. Of about 2,200,000 clones listed, just over 90% were seen once; the top ten hold more than 1.5%. Sequenced material: naive CD8+ T cells from PBMCs. These receptors all stem from a man aged 18 to 29 in good health. Some clones in this sample may be carry-over from other donors' samples.

CDR3: CASRQGLEAFF. The CDR3 DNA reads as TGTGCCAGCAGACAAGGGTTGGAAGCTTTCTTT. The chain has TRBV27 and TRBJ1-1; the D is unclear. Germline values: CDR1 MNHEY, CDR2 SMNVEV (reference sequence). The V and J ends lost 6 bases and 8 bases respectively, with 10 bases between them. The CDR3 spans 11 residues.

The chain combines TRBV27 with TRBJ2-3; 9 bases map to TRBD2. The V gene's germline CDR1 is MNHEY and CDR2 SMNVEV (reference sequence). Trimming cost V 5 bases and J 7 bases; bases outside gene matches: 16. This CDR3 has 17 amino acids. The CDR3 is CASSLVGGAGGPYTQYF. For the CDR3, the DNA is TGTGCCAGCAGTCTCGTAGGCGGTGCGGGAGGGCCGTATACGCAGTATTTT.

This chain uses TRBV6-1 with TRBJ1-3; no clear D gene. The CDR3 has 13 amino acids. With 4 bases removed from V and 4 bases from J, the gap between germline ends came to 8 bases. Germline values: CDR1 MNHNS, CDR2 SASEGT. The CDR3 sequence: CASSAVLGNTIYF. CDR3 coding DNA: TGTGCCAGCAGTGCAGTTCTCGGAAACACCATATATTTT.

This rearrangement joins TRBV19 to TRBJ2-7; 9 bases align to TRBD1. Germline CDR1 is LNHDA and CDR2 is SQIVND (reference sequence). V dropped 4 bases and J dropped 6; count of bases not matched to a gene: 7. CDR3 size: 14 residues. The DNA for the CDR3 is TGTGCCAGTAGTACGGCGGGACAGGGAATCGAGCAGTACTTC. As protein: CASSTAGQGIEQYF.

As for this clone: The sample carries other DNA sequences with the same CDR3. This chain joins TRBV27 and TRBJ1-5, with D unclear. Germline V CDR1 and CDR2: MNHEY, SMNVEV (reference sequence). Trimming removed 0 bases from V and 2 bases from J, with 5 bases in between. The CDR3 covers 14 residues. In DNA, the CDR3 is TGTGCCAGCAGTTTATCGAGGGGCAATCAGCCCCAGCATTTT. It codes for CASSLSRGNQPQHF.

The CDR3 coding sequence is TGTGCCAGCACCAACTCACCGGGCCCCGGGGAGACCCAGTACTTC. It specifies CASTNSPGPGETQYF. The chain recombines TRBV7-7 with TRBJ2-5; D unresolved. Germline V gene data show CDR1 as SSHAT and CDR2 as FNYEAQ (reference sequence). Trimming took 7 bases from V and 5 from J, leaving 20 bases between them. The CDR3 sequence is 15 residues long.

This chain uses TRBV11-2 with TRBJ2-7; D tentatively fits TRBD1 or TRBD2 (5 bases each). CDR1 and CDR2 from the germline V gene are SGHAT and FQNNGV. The CDR3 covers 14 residues. The ends were cut back, 5 bases at V and 3 bases at J, with 14 bases in the middle. The CDR3 region has the DNA TGTGCCAGCAGCAGTCGGGACGACAGCTACGAGCAGTACTTC. It translates to CASSSRDDSYEQYF.

The chain has TRBV27 and TRBJ1-2, with TRBD1 matching over 7 bases. The CDR3 totals 15 residues. The germline gives CDR1 MNHEY, CDR2 SMNVEV (reference sequence). J was trimmed by 4 bases and V by 3 bases; bases with no gene match: 8. The CDR3 DNA follows: TGTGCCAGCAGTTTTGGCAGGGGGGCGCTCTATGGCTACACCTTC. It encodes CASSFGRGALYGYTF.

This chain uses TRBV4-1 with TRBJ1-1, with 7 bases matching TRBD1. Germline-derived CDR1 and CDR2 are MGHRA and YSYEKL. The CDR3 contains 18 residues. The junction had 10 bases not matched to a gene; V was cut back by 0 bases and J by 0 bases. CDR3 protein: CASSQDQARGGVNTEAFF. CDR3 nucleotides: TGCGCCAGCAGCCAAGATCAGGCCAGGGGGGGGGTGAACACTGAAGCTTTCTTT.

The J gene is TRBJ1-1, the V gene TRBV11-2; 7 bases line up with TRBD1. The germline V gene has CDR1 SGHAT and CDR2 FQNNGV. Trimming at V came to 1 base and at J to 3 bases, leaving 8 bases not matched to a gene. The CDR3 covers 16 residues. The CDR3 region has the DNA TGTGCCAGCAGCTTAGCGGACAGGATCAGGGACACTGAAGCTTTCTTT. This encodes CASSLADRIRDTEAFF.

This clone appeared once. The V gene is TRBV19, the J gene TRBJ2-2; 9 nucleotides match TRBD1. The V and J ends lost 4 bases and 2 bases, in that order; junction bases with no gene match: 8. CDR3 length equals 17 residues. Germline V gene data show CDR1 as LNHDA and CDR2 as SQIVND (reference sequence). CDR3 region: CASSNLPGQGNTGELFF. The CDR3 DNA sequence: TGTGCCAGTAGTAACCTACCGGGACAGGGAAACACCGGGGAGCTGTTTTTT.

The chain joins TRBV19 to TRBJ2-7; TRBD1 aligns across 7 bases. The germline V gene encodes CDR1 LNHDA and CDR2 SQIVND (reference sequence). Trimming cost V 5 bases and J 2 bases; bases outside gene matches: 9. This CDR3 is built from 15 residues. CDR3 in DNA: TGTGCCAGTAGTCCGGACAGGATCCCCCCCTACGAGCAGTACTTC. Amino acids: CASSPDRIPPYEQYF.

This rearrangement joins TRBV7-2 to TRBJ2-5, with D maybe TRBD2 (6 bases). The CDR3 loop spans 19 amino acids. The germline CDR1 and CDR2 sequences are SGHTA and FQGNSA. V gave up 4 bases and J gave up 5 bases, with 29 bases separating them. The CDR3 region has the DNA TGTGCCAGCAGCTCTCCGGTGGGGAGTAGTGCGGGGCGTGGGGAGACCCAGTACTTC. Translation: CASSSPVGSSAGRGETQYF.

The rearrangement uses TRBV7-9 and TRBJ1-5, with D perhaps matching TRBD1 (6 bases). CDR1 and CDR2 from the germline V gene are SEHNR and FQNEAQ (reference sequence). V gave up 5 bases and J gave up 2 bases, with 22 bases separating them. The CDR3 is made up of 18 amino acids. CDR3 in amino acids: CASSGARQEPIRNQPQHF. The DNA for the CDR3 is TGTGCCAGCAGCGGTGCCCGACAGGAACCTATTCGCAATCAGCCCCAGCATTTT.

This chain uses TRBV15 with TRBJ2-7; 10 bases agree with TRBD1. CDR1 and CDR2 (germline): LNHNV, YYDKDF (reference sequence). The CDR3 extends over 15 amino acids. V lost 6 bases and J lost 2; bases outside the gene matches: 7. The chain's CDR3 is CATRGRGTGAYEQYF. The CDR3 DNA follows: TGTGCCACCAGGGGAAGGGGGACAGGGGCCTACGAGCAGTACTTC.

This rearrangement joins TRBV6-6 to TRBJ1-5; D remains ambiguous. The CDR3 sequence is 13 residues long. Per the germline V gene, CDR1 is MNHNY and CDR2 is SVGAGI (reference sequence). The V gene lost 7 bases and the J gene lost 5 bases, with 12 bases spanning the gap. The CDR3 spells CASTRVGHQPQHF. The CDR3 region has the DNA TGTGCCAGCACGAGGGTAGGCCATCAGCCCCAGCATTTT.

The sample holds one count of this clone. This sequence joins TRBV28 and TRBJ2-1, with a tentative D call TRBD2 (5 bases). Germline V gene sequence: CDR1 MDHEN, CDR2 SYDVKM. The CDR3 is 15 amino acids. Trimming took 5 bases from V and 3 from J, leaving 14 bases between them. The CDR3 here is CASSGSGSNYNEQFF. CDR3 DNA sequence: TGTGCCAGCAGTGGAAGCGGCAGCAACTACAATGAGCAGTTCTTC.

This chain uses TRBV7-8 with TRBJ1-2, with TRBD1 matching 7 bases. CDR1 and CDR2 (germline): SGHVS, FQNEAQ. CDR3 length: 14 amino acids. Trimming at V came to 3 bases and at J to 1 base, leaving 2 bases not matched to a gene. Here the CDR3 DNA reads TGTGCCAGCAGCTTGAGGGACAGTAACTATGGCTACACCTTC. Its protein is CASSLRDSNYGYTF.

For the CDR3, the DNA is TGTGCCAGTAATGGGGGCGGAATAAACATTCAGTACTTC. Translation: CASNGGGINIQYF. The rearrangement joins TRBV19 to TRBJ2-4; a possible D gene is TRBD1 (6 bases). The germline gives CDR1 LNHDA, CDR2 SQIVND (reference sequence). CDR3 length: 13 amino acids. Trimming removed 7 bases from V and 6 bases from J, with 13 bases in between.

The rearrangement uses TRBV5-1 and TRBJ2-7; D is undetermined. Germline V lookup: CDR1 SGHRS, CDR2 YFSETQ. The CDR3 spans 15 residues. V dropped 0 bases and J dropped 1 base, with 11 bases sitting between them. The CDR3 reads CASSLAEAGSYEQYF. CDR3 coding DNA: TGCGCCAGCAGCTTGGCCGAGGCAGGATCCTACGAGCAGTACTTC. Together with reference TRBV5-1 and TRBJ2-7, the CDR3 gives the full variable domain: KAGVTQTPRYLIKTRGQQVTLSCSPISGHRSVSWYQQTPGQGLQFLFEYFSETQRNKGNFPGRFSGRQFSNSRSEMNVSTLELGDSALYLCASSLAEAGSYEQYFGPGTRLTVT.

The V and J genes are TRBV28 and TRBJ1-5; D not resolved. Germline-derived CDR1 and CDR2 are MDHEN and SYDVKM. The CDR3 has 14 amino acids. V was trimmed by 1 base and J by 5 bases, leaving 9 bases between them. CDR3 in amino acids: CASSLLAGDQPQHF. CDR3 nucleotides: TGTGCCAGCAGTTTATTGGCGGGAGATCAGCCCCAGCATTTT.

As to this clone: The sample holds other DNA sequences that translate to the same CDR3. The chain joins TRBV11-3 to TRBJ2-1, with D unresolved. Germline V lookup: CDR1 SGHNT, CDR2 YENEEA. With 1 base removed from V and 4 bases from J, the gap between germline ends came to 5 bases. The CDR3 loop spans 13 amino acids. CDR3 protein: CASSLAPYNEQFF. The CDR3 coding sequence is TGTGCCAGCAGCTTAGCCCCGTACAATGAGCAGTTCTTC.

This rearrangement joins TRBV7-9 to TRBJ2-5; D may be TRBD1 or TRBD2 (5 bases each). The CDR3 extends over 12 amino acids. The V end lost 6 bases, the J end lost 13 bases, and 18 bases lay between the germline ends. CDR1 is SEHNR and CDR2 is FQNEAQ in the germline V gene (reference sequence). For the CDR3, the DNA is TGTGCCAGCAGGTCCGGGACCCCCCCTCCGTACTTC. Translation gives CASRSGTPPPYF.

This clone was recorded only once. The chain links TRBV7-3 to TRBJ2-3; unclear D gene. The germline V gene has CDR1 SGHTA and CDR2 FQGTGA. The CDR3 loop spans 13 amino acids. Trimming removed 0 bases at V and 6 bases at J, with 7 bases between. The CDR3 loop reads CASSLTYRDTQYF. CDR3 bases: TGTGCCAGCAGCTTAACGTACCGGGATACGCAGTATTTT. Filled out from reference TRBV7-3 and TRBJ2-3, the complete variable domain reads GAGVSQTPSNKVTEKGKYVELRCDPISGHTALYWYRQSLGQGPEFLIYFQGTGAADDSGLPNDRFFAVRPEGSVSTLKIQRTERGDSAVYLCASSLTYRDTQYFGPGTRLTVL.

This chain joins TRBV7-8 and TRBJ2-7; 9 bases match TRBD2. This CDR3 is 19 amino acids long. V was pared by 2 bases and J by 0 bases, with 14 bases of the junction left unmatched. Germline V gene data show CDR1 as SGHVS and CDR2 as FQNEAQ. CDR3 residues: CASSLKYRTSAPNSYEQYF. The DNA of the CDR3 is TGTGCCAGCAGCTTAAAGTATAGGACTAGCGCCCCGAACTCCTACGAGCAGTACTTC.